Reported below is one T cell receptor (beta chain). Everyone who took part was roughly 18 to 89 years old, and they came from about two dozen US areas. Which cohort a participant joined came from the clinical history participants gave. Source study methods: Quantification of nucleated cells was approximated via reference gene primer amplification. TCRdb's table, derived via immunoSEQ multiplex PCR, lists solely in-frame clones and lacks some. V and J calls and clone size follow that table, whereas D and trimming were derived from the DNA. The sample holds hundreds of thousands of clones, 65% to 90% seen once. The entry originates in a study of blood T cell repertoires in COVID-19. Across the whole study: PBMCs, B-cell-depleted T cells, or T cells provided the cDNA or gDNA that made up the material.

The sequencing sample was made of PBMCs or T cells enriched from blood (not recorded which). This sequence was found in a man aged 30 to 39 who had recovered from COVID-19.

The CDR3 spells CASSPQGEASPLHF. The CDR3 bases are TGTGCCAGTAGTCCCCAGGGGGAGGCTTCACCCCTCCACTTT. V gene TRBV19 combines with J gene TRBJ1-6; 7 bases are a match to TRBD1. The germline V gene encodes CDR1 LNHDA and CDR2 SQIVND (reference sequence). The CDR3 loop spans 14 amino acids. V was pared by 5 bases and J by 9 bases, with 7 bases of the junction left unmatched.